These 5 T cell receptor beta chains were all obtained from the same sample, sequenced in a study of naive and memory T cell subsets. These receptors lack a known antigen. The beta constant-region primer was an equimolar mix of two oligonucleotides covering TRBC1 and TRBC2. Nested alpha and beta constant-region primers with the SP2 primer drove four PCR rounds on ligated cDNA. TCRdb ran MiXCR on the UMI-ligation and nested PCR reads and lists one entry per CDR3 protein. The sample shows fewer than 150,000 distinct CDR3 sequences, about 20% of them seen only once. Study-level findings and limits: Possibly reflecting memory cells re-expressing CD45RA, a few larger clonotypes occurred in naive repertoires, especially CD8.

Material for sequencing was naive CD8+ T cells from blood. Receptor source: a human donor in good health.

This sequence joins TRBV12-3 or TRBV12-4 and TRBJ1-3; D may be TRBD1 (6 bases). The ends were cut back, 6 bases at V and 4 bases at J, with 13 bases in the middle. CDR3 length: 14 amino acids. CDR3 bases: TGTGCCAGCAGCATGGGACAAGTCGGAAACACCATATATTTT. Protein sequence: CASSMGQVGNTIYF.

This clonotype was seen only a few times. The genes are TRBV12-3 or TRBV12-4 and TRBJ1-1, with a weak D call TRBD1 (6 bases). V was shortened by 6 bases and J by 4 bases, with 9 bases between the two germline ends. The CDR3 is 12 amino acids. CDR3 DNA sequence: TGTGCCAGCAGGGGGGGGCCCACTGAAGCTTTCTTT. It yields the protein CASRGGPTEAFF.

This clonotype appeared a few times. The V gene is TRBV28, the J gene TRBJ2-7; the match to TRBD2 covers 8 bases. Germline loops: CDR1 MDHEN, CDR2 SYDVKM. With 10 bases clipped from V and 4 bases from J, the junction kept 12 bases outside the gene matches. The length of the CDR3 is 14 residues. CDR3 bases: TGTGCCACCGACACCGGGACTAGTTTGTACGAGCAGTACTTC. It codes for CATDTGTSLYEQYF.

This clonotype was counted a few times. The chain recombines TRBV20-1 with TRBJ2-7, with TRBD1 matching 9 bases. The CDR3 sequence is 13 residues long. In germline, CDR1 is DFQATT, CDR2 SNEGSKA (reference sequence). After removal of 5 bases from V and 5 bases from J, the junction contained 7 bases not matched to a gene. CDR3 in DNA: TGCAGTGCTGGGACAGGGCCAGGGGACGAGCAGTACTTC. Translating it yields CSAGTGPGDEQYF.

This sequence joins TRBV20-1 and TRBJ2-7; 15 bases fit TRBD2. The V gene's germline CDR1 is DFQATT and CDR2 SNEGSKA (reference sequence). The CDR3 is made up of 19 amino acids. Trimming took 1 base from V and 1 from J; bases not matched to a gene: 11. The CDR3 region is CSARGRTSGRVQGSYEQYF. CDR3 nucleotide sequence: TGCAGTGCTAGAGGCCGGACTAGCGGGAGGGTCCAAGGGTCCTACGAGCAGTACTTC.